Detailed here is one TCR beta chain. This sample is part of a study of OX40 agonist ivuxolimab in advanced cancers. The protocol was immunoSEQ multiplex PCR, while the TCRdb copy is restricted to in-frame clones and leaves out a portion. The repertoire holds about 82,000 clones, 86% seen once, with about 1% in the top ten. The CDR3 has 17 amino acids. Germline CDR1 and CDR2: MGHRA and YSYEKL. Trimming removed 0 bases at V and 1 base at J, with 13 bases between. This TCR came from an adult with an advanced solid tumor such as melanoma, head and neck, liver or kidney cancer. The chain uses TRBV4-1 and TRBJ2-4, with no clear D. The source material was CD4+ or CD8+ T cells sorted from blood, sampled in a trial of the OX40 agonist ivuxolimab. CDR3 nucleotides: TGCGCCAGCAGCCAAGATCGGGTCCCGCGTGCCAAAAACATTCAGTACTTC. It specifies CASSQDRVPRAKNIQYF.